The following is a T cell receptor (beta chain) sequence with its context. The target of this receptor is not known. Qualities for individual bases were not recorded, and no much larger clone is one base off. This record comes from a study of OX40 agonist ivuxolimab in advanced cancers. Regarding the research as a whole: Ivuxolimab was an agonistic, fully human IgG2 monoclonal antibody directed against OX40 (CD134), a costimulatory receptor. Partial responses occurred in three dose-escalation patients, of whom one had hepatocellular carcinoma and two had cutaneous melanoma. Intravenous ivuxolimab was administered to patients every 2 weeks at six dose levels: 0.01, 0.1, 0.3, 1.5, 3 and 10 mg/kg. A male proportion of around 80% and a mean age of about 60 years, ranging from roughly 23 to 85, were recorded for the dose-escalation cohort. Peripheral TCRbeta sequencing aimed to test whether ivuxolimab altered TCR sequence diversity and caused clonal T-cell expansion. The monotherapy dose-escalation portion (N ≈ 50 patients) of the phase I ivuxolimab trial is reported in the paper. Of the approximately 54 patients in dose escalation, about 20 had hepatocellular carcinoma, around 15 had melanoma, 9 had renal cell carcinoma and 9 had head and neck cancer. Patients were allowed to have had prior anti-PD-1, anti-PD-L1 or anti-CTLA-4 therapy, and 40% to 45% of the dose-escalation patients had been treated with checkpoint inhibitors.

CDR1 is given as LNHDA and CDR2 as SQIVND, both from the germline V gene (reference sequence). Unmatched junction bases come to 9, with V trimmed by 1 base and J by 0 bases. Including the terminal cysteine and phenylalanine, the CDR3 comprises 18 residues. Solely the CDR3 DNA is kept, with 54 bases framed from the first base. For sequencing of the TCRbeta CDR3 region, genomic DNA was extracted from the sorted cells. The immunoSEQ Assay was used to sequence the TCRbeta CDR3 regions. The immuneACCESS repertoire file appears here via TCRdb, limited to in-frame rearrangements. These files lack a portion of the clones; in checked studies, under half of the deficit traces to unresolved V genes, and the cause of the others is not known. This sample gives approximately 77,000 clones in total; around 92% of them show up just once. The leading ten clones occupy around 0.5% of the sample. The trial excluded patients who had a history of autoimmune disease or who were on systemic immunosuppression. In every dose cohort, peripheral blood was drawn for TCR sequencing at baseline, cycle 4 day 1, and cycle 7 day 1. The samples were taken from a phase I, first-in-human, multicenter, open-label dose-escalation trial of ivuxolimab. Adults with locally advanced or metastatic melanoma, renal cell, hepatocellular, or head and neck squamous cell carcinoma were enrolled in the trial. CD4+ and CD8+ T cells were sorted separately from peripheral blood before TCR sequencing.

General conclusions and limits of the study: At doses from 0.1 to 3.0 mg/kg, clonal expansion was seen in both CD4+ and CD8+ blood T cells between baseline and week 6. Low levels of normalized T-cell clonal expansion were also seen in some patients who did not respond. Which antigens the clonally expanded peripheral T cells were specific for was not determined. In the 0.1-3.0 mg/kg groups, partial responders were among the patients with the lowest normalized peripheral clonal expansion, particularly in CD8+ T cells. On average, CD8+ T cells showed more expanded clones than CD4+ T cells after ivuxolimab.

The source was CD4+ or CD8+ T cells sorted from blood, collected in a trial of the OX40 agonist ivuxolimab. The sequence links TRBV19 to TRBJ1-5, and 7 junction bases match TRBD1. The sequence came from an adult with an advanced solid tumor such as melanoma, head and neck, liver or kidney cancer. The CDR3 region has the sequence CASSIAGTVTYSNQPQHF. In nucleotides, the sequence is TGTGCCAGTAGTATAGCCGGGACAGTAACTTATAGCAATCAGCCCCAGCATTTT.